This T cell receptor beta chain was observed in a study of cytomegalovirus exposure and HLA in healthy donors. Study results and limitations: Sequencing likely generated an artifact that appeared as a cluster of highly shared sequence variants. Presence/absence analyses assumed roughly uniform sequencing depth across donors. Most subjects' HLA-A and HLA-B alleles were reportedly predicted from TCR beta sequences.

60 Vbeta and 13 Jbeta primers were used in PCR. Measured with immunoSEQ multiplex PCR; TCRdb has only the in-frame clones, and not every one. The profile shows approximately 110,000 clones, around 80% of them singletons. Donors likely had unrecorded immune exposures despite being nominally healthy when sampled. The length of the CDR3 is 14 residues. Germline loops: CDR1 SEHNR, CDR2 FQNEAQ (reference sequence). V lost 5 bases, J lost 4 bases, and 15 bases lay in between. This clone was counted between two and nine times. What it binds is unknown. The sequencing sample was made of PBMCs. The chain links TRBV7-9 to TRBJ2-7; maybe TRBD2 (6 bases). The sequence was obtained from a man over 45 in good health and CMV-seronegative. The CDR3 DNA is TGTGCCAGCAGCCCCACGGAGGGCCAATACGAGCAGTACTTC. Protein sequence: CASSPTEGQYEQYF.